These 27 T cell receptor beta chains were all obtained from the same sample, sequenced in a study of T-cell reconstitution after alpha-beta-depleted transplantation in children. Unique molecular identifiers tagged the TCRbeta library. From the PCR reads, TCRdb called clonotypes with MiXCR, one entry per CDR3 protein. The repertoire holds about 610,000 distinct CDR3 sequences, with about 11% as singletons. The sample consisted of PBMCs from the stem cell graft donor, taken from the stem cell graft. Receptor source: a human donor who donated a stem cell graft to a child with acute myeloid leukemia.

J is TRBJ1-6 and V is TRBV20-1; 10 bases line up with TRBD1. CDR3 length equals 12 residues. Per germline, CDR1 DFQATT and CDR2 SNEGSKA (reference sequence). CDR3 protein: CTLDRGDSPLHF. Written as DNA, the CDR3 is TGCACCTTGGACAGGGGGGATTCACCCCTCCACTTT.

This clonotype was picked up a small number of times. V is TRBV11-3 and J is TRBJ2-1; 7 nucleotides match TRBD2. The V gene's germline CDR1 is SGHNT and CDR2 YENEEA. The CDR3 consists of 17 residues. Trimming removed 2 bases from V and 8 bases from J; junction bases left unmatched: 15. CDR3 region: CASSLLASSGERYEQFF. The CDR3 region has the DNA TGTGCCAGCAGCTTACTTGCGTCCAGCGGGGAACGTTATGAGCAGTTCTTC.

This clonotype was seen a handful of times. The V call is TRBV5-4, the J call TRBJ1-1; a weak D match, TRBD1 (6 bases). CDR1 SGHNT and CDR2 YYREEE come from the germline V gene (reference sequence). The CDR3 length is 16 residues. The germline V and J ends were trimmed by 4 bases and 3 bases, with 19 bases remaining between them. CDR3 loop: CASSPRSGRGDTEAFF. For the CDR3, the DNA is TGTGCCAGCAGCCCCCGAAGTGGCAGGGGTGACACTGAAGCTTTCTTT.

V is TRBV30 and J is TRBJ2-1; D possibly corresponds to TRBD2 (5 bases). This CDR3 region has 13 residues. The germline V gene encodes CDR1 GTSNPN and CDR2 SVGIG (reference sequence). V was shortened by 5 bases and J by 1 base, with 9 bases between the two germline ends. The CDR3 DNA follows: TGTGCCTGGGGAGGCCTATCCTACAATGAGCAGTTCTTC. Protein sequence: CAWGGLSYNEQFF.

This clonotype was seen a few times. J is TRBJ1-5 and V is TRBV19; no firm D call. This CDR3 has 13 amino acids. V was pared by 4 bases and J by 9 bases, with 13 bases between. The germline CDR1 and CDR2 sequences are LNHDA and SQIVND (reference sequence). CDR3 sequence reads: CASSTDRDLPQHF. CDR3 sequence (DNA): TGTGCCAGTAGTACGGATAGGGATTTGCCCCAGCATTTT.

This clonotype has at least ten counts. The chain has TRBV7-8 and TRBJ2-7, with 8 nucleotides matching TRBD1. V shed 5 bases, J shed 4 bases, and the junction held 16 bases outside the gene matches. The CDR3 has 17 amino acids. Germline values: CDR1 SGHVS, CDR2 FQNEAQ. The CDR3 spells CASSPSTAGTGSYEQYF. CDR3 in DNA: TGTGCCAGCAGCCCCTCTACAGCCGGGACAGGCTCTTACGAGCAGTACTTC.

The gene calls are TRBV6-1 and TRBJ2-7; either TRBD1 or TRBD2 may supply D (5 bases each). V lost 6 bases to trimming and J lost 5 bases, with 20 bases between them. The CDR3 covers 15 residues. CDR1 MNHNS and CDR2 SASEGT come from the germline V gene. The CDR3 is CASSHTVDGTNEQYF. CDR3 DNA sequence: TGTGCCAGCAGCCACACCGTTGATGGGACCAACGAGCAGTACTTC.

This clonotype has ten or more counts. V and J are TRBV2 and TRBJ2-2, with 7 bases fitting TRBD1. Germline lookup yields CDR1 SNHLY and CDR2 FYNNEI. This CDR3 is built from 13 residues. V dropped 6 bases and J dropped 7; count of bases not matched to a gene: 5. The CDR3 loop reads CASRADRVGELFF. DNA of the CDR3: TGTGCCAGCAGAGCCGACAGGGTCGGGGAGCTGTTTTTT.

Only a few counts were recorded for this clonotype. V gene TRBV7-8 combines with J gene TRBJ2-1; D is possibly TRBD1 or TRBD2 (5 bases each). Trimming took off 5 bases at V and 5 bases at J, with 22 bases between the two ends. Germline loops: CDR1 SGHVS, CDR2 FQNEAQ. The CDR3 loop spans 17 amino acids. CDR3 protein: CASSLRLGTGPNNEQFF. The DNA for the CDR3 is TGTGCCAGCAGCCTACGTCTGGGGACGGGGCCGAACAATGAGCAGTTCTTC.

This clonotype was recorded at least ten times. This chain joins TRBV6-2 or TRBV6-3 and TRBJ1-2, with TRBD1 matching over 8 bases. The length of the CDR3 is 16 residues. The germline V gene encodes CDR1 MNHEY and CDR2 SVGEGT. Losses at the gene ends were 0 bases for V and 4 bases for J; bases not matched to a gene: 7. CDR3 nucleotide sequence: TGTGCCAGCAGTTACTCGAGGACAGGGTTTATCTATGGCTACACCTTC. The encoded protein is CASSYSRTGFIYGYTF.

This chain uses TRBV19 with TRBJ2-5, with 9 bases matching TRBD2. V dropped 3 bases and J dropped 5; count of bases not matched to a gene: 7. CDR3 length: 15 residues. CDR1 LNHDA and CDR2 SQIVND come from the germline V gene (reference sequence). The DNA for the CDR3 is TGTGCCAGTAGTATCCTCTTTAGCGGGAGCGAGACCCAGTACTTC. This sequence encodes CASSILFSGSETQYF.

The sample holds many counts of this clonotype. J is TRBJ2-5 and V is TRBV27; tentative D call: TRBD1 (5 bases). V was trimmed by 6 bases and J by 5 bases, leaving 16 bases between them. Germline-derived CDR1 and CDR2 are MNHEY and SMNVEV (reference sequence). The CDR3 covers 14 residues. The CDR3 DNA follows: TGTGCCAGCAGCCCGACAGCGCCCGGGGAGACCCAGTACTTC. This translates into CASSPTAPGETQYF.

This clonotype was observed a handful of times. V gene TRBV29-1 combines with J gene TRBJ2-5; 7 nucleotides line up with TRBD1. Germline V gene lookup returns CDR1 SQVTM and CDR2 ANQGSEA. Trimming cost V 0 bases and J 6 bases; bases outside gene matches: 10. The CDR3 spans 15 residues. The DNA of the CDR3 is TGCAGCGTTGAAGAAAGGAAGGGGGCGCTGAAGACCCAGTACTTC. Encoded protein: CSVEERKGALKTQYF.

This clonotype was detected once. This sequence may be a read error, since a much larger clone differs from it by one base. The chain recombines TRBV7-9 with TRBJ2-7; tentatively, D is TRBD1 (6 bases). The CDR3 totals 14 residues. Per the germline V gene, CDR1 is SEHNR and CDR2 is FQNEAQ (reference sequence). The CDR3: CASSSRDTSYGQYF. The CDR3 bases are TGTGCCAGCAGCTCCCGGGACACAAGCTACGGGCAGTACTTC.

V and J are TRBV28 and TRBJ2-5; 8 positions agree with TRBD2. This CDR3 is built from 13 residues. V lost 7 bases to trimming and J lost 4 bases; unmatched junction nucleotides: 5. Germline CDR1 is MDHEN and CDR2 is SYDVKM. Here the CDR3 DNA reads TGTGCCAGCACCCCGGGACTAGGAGAGACCCAGTACTTC. Translated, it gives CASTPGLGETQYF.

This clonotype was seen at least ten times. CDR3 region: CAWRFVMNTEAFF. The CDR3 DNA is TGTGCCTGGAGATTCGTAATGAACACTGAAGCTTTCTTT. The chain couples TRBV30 to TRBJ1-1; no clear D. The CDR3 has 13 amino acids. The ends were cut back, 3 bases at V and 0 bases at J, with 8 bases in the middle. CDR1 and CDR2 (germline): GTSNPN, SVGIG (reference sequence).

In its sample, this clonotype was seen many times. J is TRBJ1-1 and V is TRBV6-5; unclear D gene. CDR3 length equals 14 residues. Germline loops: CDR1 MNHEY, CDR2 SVGAGI. The germline V and J ends were trimmed by 0 bases and 0 bases, with 5 bases remaining between them. Here the CDR3 DNA reads TGTGCCAGCAGTTACTCTCGAGTGAACACTGAAGCTTTCTTT. This codes for CASSYSRVNTEAFF.

This chain connects TRBV24-1 to TRBJ2-7; D perhaps matches TRBD1 (6 bases). V gave up 6 bases and J gave up 1 base, with 12 bases separating them. Germline CDR1 is KGHDR and CDR2 is SFDVKD. The CDR3 contains 14 residues. The CDR3 loop is CATSQTGLSYEQYF. The CDR3 region has the DNA TGTGCCACCAGTCAGACAGGTTTGTCCTACGAGCAGTACTTC.

This clonotype was detected a few times. The chain has TRBV6-1 and TRBJ2-7; TRBD2 aligns across 7 bases. Per germline, CDR1 MNHNS and CDR2 SASEGT. The CDR3 is 13 residues long. The J segment lost 3 bases and the V segment lost 8 bases, leaving 7 bases of the junction unmatched. The CDR3 sequence is CASGRGGSYEQYF. The CDR3 DNA follows: TGTGCCAGCGGCCGCGGCGGGAGCTACGAGCAGTACTTC.

This clonotype was counted at least ten times. V is TRBV7-6 and J is TRBJ2-7; 9 bases fit TRBD1. CDR1 SGHVS and CDR2 FNYEAQ come from the germline V gene. CDR3 length equals 14 residues. Unmatched junction bases numbered 5, after V lost 5 bases and J lost 3 bases. CDR3 coding DNA: TGTGCCAGCAGCCCCGTGACAGGGGGCTACGAGCAGTACTTC. It yields the protein CASSPVTGGYEQYF. The variable domain in full, completed from reference TRBV7-6 and TRBJ2-7, reads GAGVSQSPRYKVTKRGQDVALRCDPISGHVSLYWYRQALGQGPEFLTYFNYEAQQDKSGLPNDRFSAERPEGSISTLTIQRTEQRDSAMYRCASSPVTGGYEQYFGPGTRLTVT.

This clonotype was seen many times. A junction end diverges from the germline sequence, so it may reflect a read error. The rearrangement links TRBV12-3 or TRBV12-4 to TRBJ2-7; no clear D gene. The CDR3 runs 13 residues. The CDR3 coding sequence is TGCGCCAGCAGCTCCTCAGGAACCTACGAGCAGTACTTC. Translated, it gives CASSSSGTYEQYF.

The J gene is TRBJ2-2, the V gene TRBV2; the match to TRBD1 covers 7 bases. The CDR3 extends over 15 amino acids. Per the germline V gene, CDR1 is SNHLY and CDR2 is FYNNEI. After removal of 6 bases from V and 1 base from J, the junction contained 5 bases not matched to a gene. CDR3 region: CASSEGQLNTGELFF. CDR3 coding DNA: TGTGCCAGCAGCGAGGGACAGTTGAACACCGGGGAGCTGTTTTTT.

This clonotype was detected many times. This chain joins TRBV15 and TRBJ2-1, with 12 bases lining up with TRBD2. The CDR3 contains 18 residues. The germline gives CDR1 LNHNV, CDR2 YYDKDF (reference sequence). The junction had 9 bases not matched to a gene; V was cut back by 2 bases and J by 4 bases. CDR3 sequence (DNA): TGTGCCACCAGCAGAAGGAAGACTAGCGGGAGAATGTACAATGAGCAGTTCTTC. Translation: CATSRRKTSGRMYNEQFF.

This clonotype has a count of ten or more. This chain links TRBV6-5 with TRBJ2-5, with 8 bases identical to TRBD2. V lost 0 bases, J lost 4 bases, and 4 bases stayed unmatched. There are 15 residues in the CDR3. Germline V gene lookup returns CDR1 MNHEY and CDR2 SVGAGI. The CDR3 region has the DNA TGTGCCAGCAGTTACTCTAGCGGGGACGGAGAGACCCAGTACTTC. Translating it yields CASSYSSGDGETQYF.

This clonotype has only a few counts. The chain combines TRBV30 with TRBJ2-7; D is undetermined. V dropped 7 bases and J dropped 3 bases, with 13 bases sitting between them. This CDR3 is built from 12 residues. Germline V gene lookup returns CDR1 GTSNPN and CDR2 SVGIG (reference sequence). The CDR3 nucleotides read TGTGCCTCCCTCGGCAGGCACTACGAGCAGTACTTC. This gives the protein CASLGRHYEQYF. Variable domain in full (rest from reference TRBV30 and TRBJ2-7): SQTIHQWPATLVQPVGSPLSLECTVEGTSNPNLYWYRQAAGRGLQLLFYSVGIGQISSEVPQNLSASRPQDRQFILSSKKLLLSDSGFYLCASLGRHYEQYFGPGTRLTVT.

This clonotype was observed at least ten times. DNA of the CDR3: TGCAGCGCCTTTCTGAACGAGCAGTACTTC. This codes for CSAFLNEQYF. The V gene is TRBV29-1, the J gene TRBJ2-7; no clear D gene. The germline V gene has CDR1 SQVTM and CDR2 ANQGSEA. The CDR3 totals 10 residues. V was pared by 7 bases and J by 5 bases, with 9 bases between.

The chain uses TRBV3-1 and TRBJ2-5; 7 nucleotides line up with TRBD2. J lost 9 bases, V lost 3 bases, and 4 bases had no gene match. CDR1 is LGHDT, CDR2 YNNKEL, per germline (reference sequence). This CDR3 has 12 amino acids. CDR3 coding DNA: TGTGCCAGCAGCCATTGGGGGGGGGCCCAGTACTTC. Protein sequence: CASSHWGGAQYF.